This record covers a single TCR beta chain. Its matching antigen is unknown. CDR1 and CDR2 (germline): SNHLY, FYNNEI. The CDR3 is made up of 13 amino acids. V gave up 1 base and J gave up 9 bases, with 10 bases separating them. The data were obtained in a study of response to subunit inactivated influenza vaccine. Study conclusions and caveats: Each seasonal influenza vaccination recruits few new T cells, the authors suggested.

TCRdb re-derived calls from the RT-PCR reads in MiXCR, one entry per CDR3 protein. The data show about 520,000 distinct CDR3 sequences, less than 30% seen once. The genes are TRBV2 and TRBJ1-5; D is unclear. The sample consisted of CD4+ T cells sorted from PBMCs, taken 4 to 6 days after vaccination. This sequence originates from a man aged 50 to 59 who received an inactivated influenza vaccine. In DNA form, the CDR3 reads TGTGCCAGCAGTGAAGGCGCCTCTCGGCCCCAGCATTTT. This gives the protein CASSEGASRPQHF.